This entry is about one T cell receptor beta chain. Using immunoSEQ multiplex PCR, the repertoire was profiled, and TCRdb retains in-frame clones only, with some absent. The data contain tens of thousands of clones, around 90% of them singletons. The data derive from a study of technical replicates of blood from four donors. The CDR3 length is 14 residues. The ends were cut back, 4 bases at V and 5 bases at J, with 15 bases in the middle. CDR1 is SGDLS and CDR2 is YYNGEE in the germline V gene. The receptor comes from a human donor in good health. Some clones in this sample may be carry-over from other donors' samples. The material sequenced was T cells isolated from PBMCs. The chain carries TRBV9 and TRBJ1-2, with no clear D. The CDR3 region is CASSPDRSLYGYTF. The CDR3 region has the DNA TGTGCCAGCAGCCCCGACCGGAGCTTATATGGCTACACCTTC.